One and the same sample provided the 29 T cell receptor beta chains below, sequenced in a study of T cells in Graves' hyperthyroidism and ophthalmopathy (dated by TCRdb to about 2019). The library came from multiplex PCR. Instrument on record: Illumina HiSeq 2000. TCR beta CDR3 regions were amplified from RNA transcripts. A first-round RT-PCR of the TCR CDR3 used the HTBI primer set with the Qiagen OneStep RT-PCR kit. TCRdb handled the public reads itself, with Q25 trimming in fastp and clone calling in MiXCR, and kept productive beta chains. Rows with one shared CDR3 protein collapse into an entry with the most common genes and DNA. The sample data list over 650,000 distinct CDR3 sequences, and about 45% of these were observed just once. About 7% of the sample lies in the top ten. The sequenced sample consisted of peripheral blood or thyroid tissue (not recorded which). The receptors derive from an adult man with Graves' disease, either hyperthyroidism or ophthalmopathy (not recorded which).

The V call is TRBV25-1, the J call TRBJ2-7, with TRBD1 identical over 9 bases. The CDR3 is 13 residues long. CDR1 is MGHDK, CDR2 SYGVNS, per germline. V trimming: 5 bases; J trimming: 7 bases; junction bases outside the gene matches: 6. For the CDR3, the DNA is TGTGCCAGCAGTCCCCGGACAGGGGATGAGCAGTACTTC. Protein product: CASSPRTGDEQYF.

This clonotype was seen just once. The chain recombines TRBV5-1 with TRBJ2-5; D remains unclear. Germline V lookup: CDR1 SGHRS, CDR2 YFSETQ. Deletions cut 2 bases from V and 7 bases from J, with 21 bases between. There are 16 residues in the CDR3. The chain's CDR3 is CASSLNSWEGRGTQYF. In DNA form, the CDR3 reads TGCGCCAGCAGCTTAAACAGCTGGGAAGGCCGTGGGACCCAGTACTTC.

This CDR3 reads CARVSGQINYGYTF. CDR3 bases: TGTGCTAGAGTTTCTGGACAGATTAACTATGGCTACACCTTC. The rearrangement joins TRBV10-3 to TRBJ1-2, with D tentatively TRBD1 (6 bases). In germline, CDR1 is ENHRY, CDR2 SYGVKD. The CDR3 has 14 amino acids.

The table lists this clonotype with a few counts. The chain has TRBV20-1 and TRBJ1-1; unclear D gene. There are 13 residues in the CDR3. Germline CDR1 is DFQATT and CDR2 is SNEGSKA (reference sequence). Trimming cost V 3 bases and J 1 base, with 9 bases left between them. For the CDR3, the DNA is TGCAGTGCTAGCAACAGCCAGAACACTGAAGCTTTCTTT. It codes for CSASNSQNTEAFF.

The chain links TRBV29-1 to TRBJ1-3, with D unresolved. The CDR3 is 14 amino acids. CDR1 SQVTM and CDR2 ANQGSEA come from the germline V gene. V lost 4 bases and J lost 4, with 14 bases in between. The CDR3 region is CSVAPSNTGNTIYF. The CDR3 coding sequence is TGCAGCGTTGCCCCCAGTAACACCGGAAACACCATATATTTT.

This clonotype was recorded many times. The CDR3 sequence is CASSAGQVYLNTEAFF. As DNA, the CDR3 is TGTGCCAGCAGTGCCGGACAGGTGTACTTGAACACTGAAGCTTTCTTT. The rearrangement links TRBV6-5 to TRBJ1-1; TRBD1 agrees at 7 bases. CDR1 is MNHEY, CDR2 SVGAGI, per germline. V shed 5 bases, J shed 0 bases, and the junction held 9 bases outside the gene matches. There are 16 residues in the CDR3.

Points on this clonotype: A read error is possible here, since a much larger clone lies one base away. V usage is TRBV7-6 and J usage is TRBJ2-7; TRBD1 matches at 8 bases. This CDR3 has 14 residues. Germline-derived CDR1 and CDR2 are SGHVS and FNYEAQ. V was pared by 6 bases and J by 3 bases, with 7 bases of the junction left unmatched. The CDR3 here is CASSDPTGDYEQYF. The CDR3 DNA follows: TGTGCCAGCAGTGACCCGACAGGGGACTACGAGCAGTACTTC. The full variable domain, with the rest looked up from reference TRBV7-6 and TRBJ2-7, is GAGVSQSPRYKVTKRGQDVALRCDPISGHVSLYWYRQALGQGPEFLTYFNYEAQQDKSGLPNDRFSAERPEGSISTLTIQRTEQRDSAMYRCASSDPTGDYEQYFGPGTRLTVT.

This sequence joins TRBV25-1 and TRBJ1-6, with 7 bases that match TRBD1. CDR1 MGHDK and CDR2 SYGVNS come from the germline V gene. V trimming: 6 bases; J trimming: 7 bases; junction bases outside the gene matches: 9. The CDR3 spans 15 residues. The CDR3 spells CASRDYGTDNSPLHF. The CDR3 nucleotides are TGTGCCAGCAGAGATTACGGGACAGACAATTCACCCCTCCACTTT.

The V gene is TRBV2, the J gene TRBJ1-1; 7 positions agree with TRBD1. J gave up 5 bases and V 8 bases, and 8 bases lay outside the gene matches. From germline, CDR1 is SNHLY and CDR2 FYNNEI. The CDR3 has 13 residues. DNA of the CDR3: TGTGCCAGCTTAGTCCAGGGGGGGACTGAAGCTTTCTTT. Protein: CASLVQGGTEAFF. The whole variable domain, filled in from reference TRBV2 and TRBJ1-1, reads EPEVTQTPSHQVTQMGQEVILRCVPISNHLYFYWYRQILGQKVEFLVSFYNNEISEKSEIFDDQFSVERPDGSNFTLKIRSTKLEDSAMYFCASLVQGGTEAFFGQGTRLTVV.

The chain has TRBV15 and TRBJ2-7, with TRBD1 identical over 10 bases. This CDR3 is built from 14 residues. Germline CDR1 is LNHNV and CDR2 is YYDKDF (reference sequence). Germline trimming cut 4 bases from V and 5 bases from J; bases unmatched to any gene: 5. For the CDR3, the DNA is TGTGCCACCAGCACCGGGACAGGGGTCAACGAGCAGTACTTC. Translated: CATSTGTGVNEQYF.

This sequence joins TRBV19 and TRBJ2-7; 7 bases are a match to TRBD2. Germline V gene data show CDR1 as LNHDA and CDR2 as SQIVND (reference sequence). This CDR3 is built from 14 residues. J was trimmed by 3 bases and V by 3 bases; bases with no gene match: 5. In DNA, the CDR3 is TGTGCCAGTAGTATGGGCGGGAGTGACTACGAGCAGTACTTC. Translated: CASSMGGSDYEQYF.

Concerning this clonotype: A much larger clone is a single base away; this may be a read error. V is TRBV19 and J is TRBJ1-4; no clear D. CDR1 and CDR2 from the germline V gene are LNHDA and SQIVND (reference sequence). CDR3 length equals 14 residues. Between the trimmed V and J ends, which lost 6 bases and 0 bases, there was a span of 8 bases. CDR3 nucleotide sequence: TGTGCCAGTAGCAACGAAGCAACTAATGAAAAACTGTTTTTT. This codes for CASSNEATNEKLFF. The variable domain in full, with the rest retrieved from reference TRBV19 and TRBJ1-4, is DGGITQSPKYLFRKEGQNVTLSCEQNLNHDAMYWYRQDPGQGLRLIYYSQIVNDFQKGDIAEGYSVSREKKESFPLTVTSAQKNPTAFYLCASSNEATNEKLFFGSGTQLSVL.

This clonotype turned up a few times. The chain employs TRBV6-4 and TRBJ2-7; possibly TRBD1 or TRBD2 for D (5 bases each). Germline V CDR1 and CDR2: MRHNA, SNTAGT. The V gene lost 4 bases and the J gene lost 3 bases, with 10 bases spanning the gap. This CDR3 contains 13 residues. The CDR3 loop is CASSAGQYYEQYF. The CDR3 DNA reads as TGTGCCAGCAGTGCGGGGCAGTACTACGAGCAGTACTTC.

A word on this clonotype: A junction end diverges from the germline sequence, so it may reflect a read error. The chain's CDR3 is CATSDQQQYF. The CDR3 DNA is TGTGCCACCAGTGATCAACAGCAGTACTTC. J is TRBJ2-7 and V is TRBV2; D is unresolved. The CDR3 is 10 residues long. Germline V lookup: CDR1 SNHLY, CDR2 FYNNEI.

The J gene is TRBJ1-2, the V gene TRBV7-9, with D perhaps matching TRBD1 (5 bases). Germline loops: CDR1 SEHNR, CDR2 FQNEAQ (reference sequence). V was shortened by 3 bases and J by 3 bases, with 17 bases between the two germline ends. This CDR3 has 16 residues. The CDR3 region is CASSLGLAGGHYGYTF. In nucleotides, the CDR3 is TGTGCCAGCAGCTTGGGGCTAGCGGGAGGTCACTATGGCTACACCTTC.

The V gene is TRBV10-3, the J gene TRBJ1-6; TRBD1 aligns across 7 bases. The CDR3 has 14 amino acids. V shed 6 bases, J shed 7 bases, and the junction held 6 bases outside the gene matches. Germline V CDR1 and CDR2: ENHRY, SYGVKD. CDR3 DNA sequence: TGTGCCATCAGGGGTGGACAGGCAAATTCACCCCTCCACTTT. Translated: CAIRGGQANSPLHF.

Note on this clonotype: The junction differs from germline at one of its ends, possibly a read error. The chain joins TRBV10-3 to TRBJ1-5; possible D gene TRBD1, 5 bases. The CDR3 length is 15 residues. Per germline, CDR1 ENHRY and CDR2 SYGVKD. DNA of the CDR3: TGTGCCAGCAGTGGCAGGGACGTGGGCAATCAGCCCCAGCATTTT. It codes for CASSGRDVGNQPQHF.

The J gene is TRBJ1-6, the V gene TRBV25-1, with 7 bases lining up with TRBD1. V shed 5 bases and J 1 base; nucleotides not matched to a gene: 5. Germline loops: CDR1 MGHDK, CDR2 SYGVNS. CDR3 length: 16 residues. The DNA of the CDR3 is TGTGCCAGCAGTTTCACAGGGGTGTCCTATAATTCACCCCTCCACTTT. Residues: CASSFTGVSYNSPLHF.

V and J are TRBV20-1 and TRBJ2-7; D is perhaps TRBD2 (6 bases). The germline V gene encodes CDR1 DFQATT and CDR2 SNEGSKA (reference sequence). Trimming stripped 2 bases from V and 3 bases from J, with 14 bases between. This CDR3 comprises 14 residues. For the CDR3, the DNA is TGCAGTGCTAGACCCGCCGGGAGTTACTACGAGCAGTACTTC. This gives the protein CSARPAGSYYEQYF.

This rearrangement joins TRBV7-9 to TRBJ2-7; the D is unclear. Germline CDR1 SEHNR, CDR2 FQNEAQ (reference sequence). This CDR3 comprises 14 residues. V was pared by 6 bases and J by 3 bases, with 15 bases between. The CDR3 loop is CASSVVGPFYEQYF. The CDR3 coding sequence is TGTGCCAGCAGTGTGGTTGGTCCGTTCTACGAGCAGTACTTC.

The V and J genes are TRBV7-2 and TRBJ2-7, with D possibly matching TRBD2 (5 bases). Trimming left V 1 base short and J 5 bases short, with 12 bases between. The CDR3 has 14 amino acids. From germline, CDR1 is SGHTA and CDR2 FQGNSA. CDR3 nucleotides: TGTGCCAGCAGCTTAGAAGTAGCGACGGACGAGCAGTACTTC. The encoded protein is CASSLEVATDEQYF.

This clonotype was seen a handful of times. The chain carries TRBV9 and TRBJ2-6; 9 positions match TRBD2. CDR3 length: 18 amino acids. In germline, CDR1 is SGDLS, CDR2 YYNGEE. Trimming removed 0 bases from V and 4 bases from J; junction bases left unmatched: 8. The CDR3 sequence is CASSVDGGRAPGANVLTF. DNA of the CDR3: TGTGCCAGCAGCGTAGACGGCGGGAGGGCCCCCGGGGCCAACGTCCTGACTTTC.

This clonotype was picked up many times. The chain carries TRBV2 and TRBJ2-7; D ambiguous. This CDR3 is 13 amino acids long. V lost 6 bases to trimming and J lost 2 bases, with 11 bases between them. Germline V gives CDR1 SNHLY, CDR2 FYNNEI. The CDR3 DNA is TGTGCCAGCAGCGAACCGCTCCCCTACGAGCAGTACTTC. Translating it yields CASSEPLPYEQYF.

This clonotype was detected many times. CDR3 sequence: CASSEEAGAFQPQHF. CDR3 coding DNA: TGTGCCAGCAGTGAAGAGGCAGGGGCGTTTCAGCCCCAGCATTTT. The gene calls are TRBV2 and TRBJ1-5, with a possible D match to TRBD1 (6 bases). V was shortened by 1 base and J by 6 bases, with 13 bases between the two germline ends. The length of the CDR3 is 15 residues. Germline assignment: CDR1 SNHLY and CDR2 FYNNEI.

This clonotype was counted a few times. This CDR3 reads CASSLDTPNTEAFF. CDR3 coding DNA: TGTGCCAGCAGCTTAGACACACCGAACACTGAAGCTTTCTTT. The chain employs TRBV7-9 and TRBJ1-1, with D hard to call. The germline V gene encodes CDR1 SEHNR and CDR2 FQNEAQ (reference sequence). Trimming cost V 1 base and J 1 base, with 7 bases left between them. The CDR3 totals 14 residues.

The rearrangement joins TRBV29-1 to TRBJ2-7; 8 positions agree with TRBD1. The V segment lost 7 bases and the J segment 1 base; nucleotides outside the gene matches: 9. Germline values: CDR1 SQVTM, CDR2 ANQGSEA. The CDR3 has 14 residues. The CDR3 loop reads CSADRRDRSYEQYF. The CDR3 DNA sequence: TGCAGCGCCGACCGCCGGGACAGGTCCTACGAGCAGTACTTC.

This clonotype was recorded at least ten times. The chain recombines TRBV9 with TRBJ1-3; 7 bases fit TRBD1. J lost 8 bases, V lost 3 bases, and 8 bases had no gene match. The germline CDR1 and CDR2 sequences are SGDLS and YYNGEE. CDR3 length equals 14 residues. The CDR3 coding sequence is TGTGCCAGCAGCGCTTCGACAGGGCTAGACACCATATATTTT. The encoded protein is CASSASTGLDTIYF.

This clonotype was seen ten or more times. The J gene is TRBJ1-2, the V gene TRBV7-6, with 8 positions matching TRBD1. Germline V CDR1 and CDR2: SGHVS, FNYEAQ. With 5 bases clipped from V and 6 bases from J, the junction kept 11 bases outside the gene matches. The CDR3 consists of 15 residues. This CDR3 is CASSGRTGLSDGYTF. Here the CDR3 DNA reads TGTGCCAGCAGCGGCCGGACAGGGCTGTCCGATGGCTACACCTTC.

In its sample, this clonotype was seen a few times. At one end, the junction sequence differs from germline, possibly due to a read error. The chain employs TRBV7-3 and TRBJ2-5; 7 nucleotides line up with TRBD1. The CDR3 covers 13 residues. Germline V gene lookup returns CDR1 SGHTA and CDR2 FQGTGA. The CDR3 region is CASSLERGQTQYF. CDR3 nucleotides: TGTGCTAGCAGCTTGGAAAGGGGGCAGACCCAGTACTTC.